In its sample, the clone carrying this T cell receptor beta chain was seen a few times. This entry belongs to a study of blood T cells in healthy people across ages. Whole-study context: In model experiments, template switching was able to capture about one barcoded beta molecule for every two T cells that were present.

Looked up from germline, CDR1 is DFQATT and CDR2 is SNEGSKA (reference sequence). The CDR3 covers 13 residues. With 6 bases removed from V and 5 bases from J, the gap between germline ends came to 17 bases. The use of a sample-barcoded 5' primer and a J-beta primer mix characterized a second PCR of 7 to 11 cycles. TCRdb ran MiXCR on the 5' RACE reads and lists one entry per CDR3 protein. The sample has about 580,000 distinct CDR3 sequences; about 45% are singletons. The TCR originated in a man aged 80 or over in good health. The chain uses TRBV20-1 and TRBJ2-7; unclear D gene. Specimen: blood. The DNA for the CDR3 is TGCAGTGCCCCCGTGGGCCCCTTCGACGAGCAGTACTTC. Translated, it gives CSAPVGPFDEQYF.